This passage covers 5 T cell receptor beta chains from one sample sequenced in a study of beta chain features in type 1 diabetes. cDNA synthesis used the whole RNA isolate, giving expressed TCRB sequences. TCRdb's table, derived via immunoSEQ multiplex PCR, lists solely in-frame clones and lacks some. Of some 900,000 clones in the sample, roughly 16% are singletons; the top ten hold 0.02% to 0.025%. Sequences were obtained from naive CD4+ T cells from blood. The receptors were gathered from a woman between 18 and 29 years old in good health.

This clone has a handful of counts. The rearrangement links TRBV6-5 to TRBJ1-1; D unclear. The CDR3 extends over 13 amino acids. Trimming stripped 6 bases from V and 0 bases from J, with 8 bases between. The germline V gene encodes CDR1 MNHEY and CDR2 SVGAGI. The CDR3 DNA reads TGTGCCAGCAGGACCCAGGTGAACACTGAAGCTTTCTTT. This translates into CASRTQVNTEAFF.

This clone has just a few counts. Relative to the germline gene, one junction end is altered; a read error may explain this. The rearrangement joins TRBV7-7 to TRBJ1-5, with TRBD1 identical over 8 bases. This CDR3 spans 16 amino acids. The germline V gene has CDR1 SSHAT and CDR2 FNYEAQ (reference sequence). The CDR3 here is CASSLSGGLGNQPQHF. CDR3 coding DNA: TGTGCTAGCAGCTTATCAGGGGGCCTGGGCAATCAGCCCCAGCATTTT.

V and J are TRBV7-2 and TRBJ2-1; 10 bases are shared with TRBD2. The CDR3 sequence is 16 residues long. J gave up 3 bases and V 0 bases, and 2 bases lay outside the gene matches. Germline V gene sequence: CDR1 SGHTA, CDR2 FQGNSA. The CDR3 spells CASSLAASGSYNEQFF. DNA for the CDR3: TGTGCCAGCAGCTTAGCAGCTAGCGGGAGCTACAATGAGCAGTTCTTC. Variable domain in full (rest from reference TRBV7-2 and TRBJ2-1): GAGVSQSPSNKVTEKGKDVELRCDPISGHTALYWYRQSLGQGLEFLIYFQGNSAPDKSGLPSDRFSAERTGGSVSTLTIQRTQQEDSAVYLCASSLAASGSYNEQFFGPGTRLTVL.

In this sample, this clone turned up a few times. The sample carries other DNA sequences with the same CDR3. The CDR3 sequence: CASSPSYNEQFF. CDR3 DNA: TGTGCCAGCAGCCCCAGTTACAATGAGCAGTTCTTC. The V and J genes are TRBV6-6 and TRBJ2-1; D remains unclear. V lost 6 bases, J lost 4 bases, and 7 bases lay in between. The CDR3 has 12 amino acids. In germline, CDR1 is MNHNY, CDR2 SVGAGI (reference sequence).

The V gene is TRBV29-1, the J gene TRBJ1-1; D remains ambiguous. Germline values: CDR1 SQVTM, CDR2 ANQGSEA. Trimming removed 7 bases from V and 4 bases from J, with 16 bases in between. This CDR3 has 13 amino acids. This CDR3 is CSADGQVGTEAFF. The CDR3 region has the DNA TGCAGCGCCGACGGGCAGGTGGGCACTGAAGCTTTCTTT.